Below are 17 T cell receptor beta chains sequenced from a single sample in a study of blood T cell repertoires in COVID-19 (dated by TCRdb to 2018 to 2021). Libraries were made using the immunoSEQ multiplex PCR assay. TCRdb retrieved this table from immuneACCESS and kept in-frame rearrangements only. Not all clones are present; in checked studies, unresolved V genes account for under half, and no reason is known for the remainder. For this sample there are under 250,000 clones; approximately 80% appear just once. More than 10% of the sample is in the top ten clones. Specimen: peripheral blood. The receptor source for this set is a human donor in a cohort sampled during active COVID-19.

This clone was found once. The chain is built from TRBV30 and TRBJ2-7; 8 bases match TRBD1. The germline V gene has CDR1 GTSNPN and CDR2 SVGIG (reference sequence). The junction had 3 bases not matched to a gene; V was cut back by 2 bases and J by 0 bases. The CDR3 runs to 14 residues. This chain's CDR3 is CAWSRQGNSYEQYF. Written as DNA, the CDR3 is TGTGCCTGGAGTAGACAGGGGAACTCCTACGAGCAGTACTTC.

This clone showed up just once. The rearrangement links TRBV4-1 to TRBJ2-1; TRBD1 agrees at 9 bases. Germline-derived CDR1 and CDR2 are MGHRA and YSYEKL. After removal of 2 bases from V and 9 bases from J, the junction contained 14 bases not matched to a gene. The CDR3 spans 17 residues. The CDR3 region has the DNA TGCGCCAGCAGCCAAACCTCCGCCGGGACAGGGAAGGGTGAGCAGTTCTTC. It specifies CASSQTSAGTGKGEQFF.

This chain uses TRBV11-1 with TRBJ1-2; D remains ambiguous. Trimming pared 5 bases from V and 6 bases from J, leaving 13 bases between. This CDR3 is 13 amino acids long. Germline CDR1 SGHAT, CDR2 FQDESV (reference sequence). CDR3 protein: CASSETRTHGYTF. DNA of the CDR3: TGTGCCAGCAGCGAAACACGTACCCATGGCTACACCTTC.

In this sample, this clone turned up once. The genes are TRBV5-4 and TRBJ2-1; possibly TRBD2 for D (6 bases). V shed 4 bases and J shed 5 bases, with 16 bases lying between them. Germline CDR1 is SGHNT and CDR2 is YYREEE (reference sequence). The CDR3 runs to 15 residues. CDR3 sequence: CASSRGKIPDNEQFF. In DNA, the CDR3 is TGTGCCAGCAGCCGGGGGAAGATACCAGACAATGAGCAGTTCTTC.

The V call is TRBV24-1, the J call TRBJ2-3, with D maybe TRBD1 (6 bases). The CDR3 runs 13 residues. The V end was cut by 10 bases, the J end by 0 bases, with 10 bases between. Per the germline V gene, CDR1 is KGHDR and CDR2 is SFDVKD. This chain's CDR3 is CATGAPSTDTQYF. CDR3 coding DNA: TGTGCCACGGGGGCTCCTAGCACAGATACGCAGTATTTT.

The J gene is TRBJ2-3, the V gene TRBV6-1, with 8 bases that match TRBD2. J gave up 2 bases and V 4 bases, and 11 bases lay outside the gene matches. Per germline, CDR1 MNHNS and CDR2 SASEGT. This CDR3 is built from 17 residues. CDR3 protein: CASSVPSTGGATDTQYF. Written as DNA, the CDR3 is TGTGCCAGCAGTGTGCCCTCTACCGGGGGGGCCACAGATACGCAGTATTTT.

The chain is built from TRBV4-1 and TRBJ2-3; maybe TRBD2 (6 bases). Trimming left V 1 base short and J 0 bases short, with 11 bases between. Germline V lookup: CDR1 MGHRA, CDR2 YSYEKL. The CDR3 totals 16 residues. The CDR3 DNA sequence: TGCGCCAGCAGCCAAGGGTGGAGGGGTAGCACAGATACGCAGTATTTT. It is translated as CASSQGWRGSTDTQYF.

The chain employs TRBV5-1 and TRBJ1-2, with TRBD1 identical over 11 bases. This CDR3 region has 13 residues. Germline V gene data show CDR1 as SGHRS and CDR2 as YFSETQ. V shed 3 bases and J 5 bases; nucleotides not matched to a gene: 0. CDR3 residues: CASSWDRGYGYTF. The CDR3 DNA reads as TGCGCCAGCAGCTGGGACAGGGGGTATGGCTACACCTTC.

The chain carries TRBV5-1 and TRBJ2-1, with 12 positions matching TRBD2. Per the germline V gene, CDR1 is SGHRS and CDR2 is YFSETQ. J lost 4 bases, V lost 4 bases, and 3 bases had no gene match. CDR3 size: 15 residues. As DNA, the CDR3 is TGCGCCAGCAGCCGGACTAGCGGGGAGTACAATGAGCAGTTCTTC. It translates to CASSRTSGEYNEQFF.

The V and J genes are TRBV5-1 and TRBJ2-7; 8 bases are a match to TRBD2. The CDR3 is 11 residues long. Germline trimming cut 4 bases from V and 7 bases from J; bases unmatched to any gene: 1. Per the germline V gene, CDR1 is SGHRS and CDR2 is YFSETQ. This chain's CDR3 is CASSRGGEQYF. DNA of the CDR3: TGCGCCAGCAGCCGCGGGGGGGAGCAGTACTTC.

The gene calls are TRBV6-5 and TRBJ1-2; 7 positions match TRBD1. This CDR3 contains 14 residues. Trimming took 2 bases from V and 6 from J; bases not matched to a gene: 6. Looked up from germline, CDR1 is MNHEY and CDR2 is SVGAGI. CDR3 nucleotides: TGTGCCAGCAGTTACCGTGACAGGGCTCATGGCTACACCTTC. It translates to CASSYRDRAHGYTF.

This chain joins TRBV4-1 and TRBJ2-6; tentatively, D is TRBD1 (5 bases). The CDR3 has 17 amino acids. Germline V gives CDR1 MGHRA, CDR2 YSYEKL. Trimming removed 1 base from V and 9 bases from J, with 19 bases in between. DNA for the CDR3: TGCGCCAGCAGCCAAGTTCGTCCGTCACAGGCCGGCAACGTCCTGACTTTC. This encodes CASSQVRPSQAGNVLTF.

This clone was found a few times. The V call is TRBV9, the J call TRBJ2-3; D ambiguous. V lost 3 bases and J lost 7, with 12 bases in between. This CDR3 spans 13 amino acids. The germline gives CDR1 SGDLS, CDR2 YYNGEE. CDR3 sequence (DNA): TGTGCCAGCAGCGGCCCTAGTCTACATACGCAGTATTTT. This encodes CASSGPSLHTQYF.

The rearrangement links TRBV19 to TRBJ1-5, with TRBD1 as a possible D gene (6 bases). V lost 4 bases and J 2 bases, leaving 15 bases between the germline ends. The CDR3 loop spans 16 amino acids. Germline V gene data show CDR1 as LNHDA and CDR2 as SQIVND (reference sequence). The CDR3, as DNA: TGTGCCAGTAGTACCACAGGGTCCCGGGGCAATCAGCCCCAGCATTTT. This gives the protein CASSTTGSRGNQPQHF.

This chain connects TRBV11-1 to TRBJ1-1, with D possibly matching TRBD1 (5 bases). From germline, CDR1 is SGHAT and CDR2 FQDESV (reference sequence). The CDR3 length is 13 residues. Between the trimmed V and J ends, which lost 1 base and 6 bases, there was a span of 9 bases. The CDR3 sequence is CASSLGGEAEAFF. Here the CDR3 DNA reads TGTGCCAGCAGCTTAGGAGGGGAGGCTGAAGCTTTCTTT.

This clone was seen a handful of times. The chain couples TRBV7-9 to TRBJ2-7, with a weak D call TRBD2 (5 bases). Trimming took 3 bases from V and 9 from J, leaving 15 bases between them. The length of the CDR3 is 13 residues. The germline CDR1 and CDR2 sequences are SEHNR and FQNEAQ (reference sequence). As DNA, the CDR3 is TGTGCCAGCAGCTTTAGCGACAACCAAGGGCAGTACTTC. Encoded protein: CASSFSDNQGQYF.

This clone was detected only once. V usage is TRBV19 and J usage is TRBJ1-1; tentatively, D is TRBD1 (5 bases). The CDR3 covers 14 residues. Germline V gene lookup returns CDR1 LNHDA and CDR2 SQIVND (reference sequence). V was clipped by 3 bases and J by 1 base, with 9 bases between them. The CDR3: CASSISRENTEAFF. The CDR3 DNA follows: TGTGCCAGTAGTATTTCCAGGGAGAACACTGAAGCTTTCTTT.